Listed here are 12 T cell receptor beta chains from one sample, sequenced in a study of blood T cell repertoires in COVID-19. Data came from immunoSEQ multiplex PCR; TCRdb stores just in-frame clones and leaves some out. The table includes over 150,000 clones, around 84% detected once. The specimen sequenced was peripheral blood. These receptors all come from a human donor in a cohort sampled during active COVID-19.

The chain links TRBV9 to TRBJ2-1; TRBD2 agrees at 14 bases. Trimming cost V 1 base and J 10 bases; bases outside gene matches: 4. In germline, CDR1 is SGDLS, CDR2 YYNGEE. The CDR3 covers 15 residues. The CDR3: CASSVSGLAGVEQFF. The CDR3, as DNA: TGTGCCAGCAGCGTATCGGGACTAGCGGGAGTCGAGCAGTTCTTC.

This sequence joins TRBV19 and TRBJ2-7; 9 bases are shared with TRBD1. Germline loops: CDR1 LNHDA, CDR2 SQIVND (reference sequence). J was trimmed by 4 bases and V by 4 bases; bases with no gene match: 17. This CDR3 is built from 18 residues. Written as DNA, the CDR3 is TGTGCCAGTAGTACGCGAAACCTCAGACAGGGGGAAGGGTACGAGCAGTACTTC. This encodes CASSTRNLRQGEGYEQYF.

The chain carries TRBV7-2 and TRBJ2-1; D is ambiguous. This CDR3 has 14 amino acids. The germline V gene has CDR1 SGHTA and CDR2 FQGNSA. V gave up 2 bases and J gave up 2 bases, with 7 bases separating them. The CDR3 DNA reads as TGTGCCAGCAGCTTAAAAAATACCTACAATGAGCAGTTCTTC. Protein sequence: CASSLKNTYNEQFF. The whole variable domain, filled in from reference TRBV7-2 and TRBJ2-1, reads GAGVSQSPSNKVTEKGKDVELRCDPISGHTALYWYRQSLGQGLEFLIYFQGNSAPDKSGLPSDRFSAERTGGSVSTLTIQRTQQEDSAVYLCASSLKNTYNEQFFGPGTRLTVL.

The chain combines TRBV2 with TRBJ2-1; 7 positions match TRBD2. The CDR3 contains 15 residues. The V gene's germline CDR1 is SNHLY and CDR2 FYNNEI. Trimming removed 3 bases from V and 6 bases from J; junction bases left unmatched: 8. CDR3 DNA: TGTGCCAGCAGTGAGAGCCTAGCGGCATCCAATGAGCAGTTCTTC. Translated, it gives CASSESLAASNEQFF.

CDR3 in amino acids: CASSPGGAGKNNEQFF. CDR3 nucleotides: TGCGCCAGCAGTCCCGGGGGAGCGGGAAAGAACAATGAGCAGTTCTTC. This rearrangement joins TRBV10-1 to TRBJ2-1; 7 bases map to TRBD2. The V gene end was trimmed by 5 bases and the J gene end by 5 bases; junction bases not matched to a gene: 12. The CDR3 is made up of 16 amino acids. In germline, CDR1 is WNHNN, CDR2 SYGVQD (reference sequence).

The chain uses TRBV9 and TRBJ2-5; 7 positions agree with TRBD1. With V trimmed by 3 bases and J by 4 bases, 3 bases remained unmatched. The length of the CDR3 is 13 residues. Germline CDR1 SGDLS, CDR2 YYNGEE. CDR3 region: CASSEGDRETQYF. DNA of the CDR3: TGTGCCAGCAGCGAGGGGGACAGAGAGACCCAGTACTTC.

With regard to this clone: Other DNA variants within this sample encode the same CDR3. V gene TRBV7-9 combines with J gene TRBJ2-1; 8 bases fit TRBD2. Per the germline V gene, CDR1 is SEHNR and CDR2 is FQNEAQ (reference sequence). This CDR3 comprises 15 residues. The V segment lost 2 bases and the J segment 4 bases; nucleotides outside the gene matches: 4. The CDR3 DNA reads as TGTGCCAGCAGCTTACTAGCGGGTGGTTACAATGAGCAGTTCTTC. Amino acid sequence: CASSLLAGGYNEQFF.

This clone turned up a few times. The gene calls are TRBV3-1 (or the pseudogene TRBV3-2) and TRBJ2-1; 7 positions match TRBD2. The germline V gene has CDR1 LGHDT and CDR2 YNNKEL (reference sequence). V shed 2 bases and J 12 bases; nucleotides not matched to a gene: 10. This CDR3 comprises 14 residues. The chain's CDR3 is CASSQPERGRGQFF. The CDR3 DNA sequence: TGTGCCAGCAGCCAACCGGAACGAGGGAGGGGGCAGTTCTTC.

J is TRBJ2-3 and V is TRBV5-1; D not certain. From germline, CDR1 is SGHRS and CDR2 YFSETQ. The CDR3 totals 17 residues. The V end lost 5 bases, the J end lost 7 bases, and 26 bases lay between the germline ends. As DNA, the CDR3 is TGCGCCAGCAGGCCCCACGTGAGCGTAGCCGTTAGGAATACGCAGTATTTT. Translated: CASRPHVSVAVRNTQYF.

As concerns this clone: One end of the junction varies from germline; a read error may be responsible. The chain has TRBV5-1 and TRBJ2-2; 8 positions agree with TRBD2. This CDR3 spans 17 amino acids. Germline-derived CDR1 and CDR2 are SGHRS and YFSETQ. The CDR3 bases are TGCGCCAGCAGCTGGGGGCAGGGTAGCGGGAACGCCGGGGAGCTGTTTTTT. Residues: CASSWGQGSGNAGELFF.

The CDR3 loop reads CASRSGQGTWAQHF. The CDR3 coding sequence is TGTGCCAGCAGGTCGGGACAGGGAACTTGGGCCCAGCATTTT. The rearrangement joins TRBV2 to TRBJ1-5, with TRBD1 identical over 9 bases. Germline V lookup: CDR1 SNHLY, CDR2 FYNNEI. CDR3 length: 14 residues. The V and J ends lost 6 bases and 11 bases, in that order; junction bases with no gene match: 11.

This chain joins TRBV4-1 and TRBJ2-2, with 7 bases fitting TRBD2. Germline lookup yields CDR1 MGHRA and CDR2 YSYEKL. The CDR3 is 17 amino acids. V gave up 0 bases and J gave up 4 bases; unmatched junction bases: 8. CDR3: CASSQDGGLLSTGELFF. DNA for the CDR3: TGCGCCAGCAGCCAAGATGGGGGACTACTATCCACCGGGGAGCTGTTTTTT.